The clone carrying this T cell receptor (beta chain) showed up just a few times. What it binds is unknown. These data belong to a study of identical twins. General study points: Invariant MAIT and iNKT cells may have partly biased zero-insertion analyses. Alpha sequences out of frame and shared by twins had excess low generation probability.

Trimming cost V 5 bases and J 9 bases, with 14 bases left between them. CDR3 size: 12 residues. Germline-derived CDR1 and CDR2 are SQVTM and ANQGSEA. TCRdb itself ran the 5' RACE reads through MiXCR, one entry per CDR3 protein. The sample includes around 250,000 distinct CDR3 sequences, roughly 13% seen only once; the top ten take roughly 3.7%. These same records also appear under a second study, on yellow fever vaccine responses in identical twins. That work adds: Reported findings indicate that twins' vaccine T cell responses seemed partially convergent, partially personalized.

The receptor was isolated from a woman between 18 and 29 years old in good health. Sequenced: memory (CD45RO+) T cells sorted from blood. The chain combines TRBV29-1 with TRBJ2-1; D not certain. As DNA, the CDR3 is TGCAGCGTTTCTACCGCGCCGCCTGAGCAGTTCTTC. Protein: CSVSTAPPEQFF.